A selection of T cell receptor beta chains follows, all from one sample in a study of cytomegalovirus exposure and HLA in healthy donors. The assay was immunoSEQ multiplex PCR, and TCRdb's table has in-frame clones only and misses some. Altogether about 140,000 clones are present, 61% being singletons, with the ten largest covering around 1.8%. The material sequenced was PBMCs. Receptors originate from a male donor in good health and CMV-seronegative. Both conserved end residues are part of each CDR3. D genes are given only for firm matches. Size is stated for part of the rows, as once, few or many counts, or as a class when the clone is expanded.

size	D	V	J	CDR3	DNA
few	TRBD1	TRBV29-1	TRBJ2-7	CSVERPGGRYEQYF	TGCAGCGTTGAACGCCCAGGGGGACGCTACGAGCAGTACTTC
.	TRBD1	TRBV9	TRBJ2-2	CASSAGQANTGELFF	TGTGCCAGCAGCGCGGGACAGGCTAACACCGGGGAGCTGTTTTTT
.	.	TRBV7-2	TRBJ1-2	CASSSQVRGYTF	TGTGCCAGCAGCTCACAAGTTCGCGGCTACACCTTC
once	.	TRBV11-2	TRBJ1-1	CASSQEIGGPGTEAFF	TGTGCCAGCAGCCAAGAGATTGGAGGGCCGGGAACTGAAGCTTTCTTT
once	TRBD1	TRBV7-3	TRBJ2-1	CASSPDRGPYNEQFF	TGTGCCAGCAGCCCCGACAGGGGGCCCTACAATGAGCAGTTCTTC
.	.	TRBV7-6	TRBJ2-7	CASSWVGGGASSYEQYF	TGTGCCAGCAGCTGGGTGGGAGGGGGAGCCAGCTCCTACGAGCAGTACTTC
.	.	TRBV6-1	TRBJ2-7	CASSDRVGSWRNEQYF	TGTGCCAGCAGTGACCGCGTCGGAAGCTGGAGAAACGAGCAGTACTTC
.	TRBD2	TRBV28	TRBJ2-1	CASSSTYAGGAGYNEQFF	TGTGCCAGCAGTTCGACTTACGCGGGGGGGGCGGGTTACAATGAGCAGTTCTTC
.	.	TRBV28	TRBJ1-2	CASSPVDRPYTF	TGTGCCAGCTCTCCGGTTGACAGACCCTACACCTTC
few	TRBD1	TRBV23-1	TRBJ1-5	CASSRGTDYSNQPQHF	TGCGCCAGCAGTCGGGGGACAGATTATAGCAATCAGCCCCAGCATTTT
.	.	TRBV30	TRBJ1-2	CAWSVRGAANYGYTF	TGTGCCTGGAGTGTACGTGGGGCAGCTAACTATGGCTACACCTTC
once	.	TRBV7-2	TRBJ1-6	CASSLRLRHPTNNSPLHF	TGTGCCAGCAGCTTACGATTGAGACACCCGACAAATAATTCACCCCTCCACTTT
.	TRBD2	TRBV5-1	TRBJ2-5	CASSPILAGGAETQYF	TGCGCCAGCAGCCCCATCCTAGCGGGGGGAGCAGAGACCCAGTACTTC
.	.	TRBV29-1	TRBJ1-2	CSVVAQDYGYTF	TGCAGCGTTGTGGCCCAGGACTATGGCTACACCTTC
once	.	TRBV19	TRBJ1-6	CASSASGNNSPLHF	TGTGCCAGTAGTGCCTCAGGGAACAATTCACCCCTCCACTTT
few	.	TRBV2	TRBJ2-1	CASSSPPRGAVTFF	TGTGCCAGCAGTTCCCCACCCAGGGGGGCCGTTACGTTCTTC
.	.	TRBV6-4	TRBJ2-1	CASSRTADSLGNEQFF	TGTGCCAGCAGCCGGACGGCGGACAGCTTGGGAAATGAGCAGTTCTTC
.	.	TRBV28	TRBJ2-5	CASSFNQAYQETQYF	TGTGCCAGCAGTTTTAATCAGGCGTACCAAGAGACCCAGTACTTC
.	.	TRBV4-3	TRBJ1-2	CASSQSIQGNYGYTF	TGCGCCAGCAGCCAAAGCATCCAGGGGAACTATGGCTACACCTTC
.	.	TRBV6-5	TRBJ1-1	CASSYEAVTEAFF	TGTGCCAGCAGTTACGAGGCCGTCACTGAAGCTTTCTTT